The source of this T cell receptor beta chain is a study of T cell responses to AZD1222 COVID-19 vaccine. Points from the study as a whole: At baseline, seropositivity was found in only 5 to 7 AZD1222 recipients. All repertoire sampling was performed exclusively after the peak T cell response.

TCRdb keeps only in-frame clones here, not all; method: immunoSEQ multiplex PCR. The sample yields nearly 90,000 clones, 75% to 90% seen once. Remarks on this clone: The antigen is not known.

Germline V lookup: CDR1 MGHRA, CDR2 YSYEKL. The CDR3 consists of 16 residues. V lost 0 bases and J 1 base, leaving 12 bases between the germline ends. The genes are TRBV4-1 and TRBJ2-5, with D maybe TRBD1 (5 bases). Sequenced material: peripheral blood, taken 28 days after the second AZD1222 dose. The source is an adult who received the AZD1222 COVID-19 vaccine. CDR3 in amino acids: CASSQDYRRFQETQYF. CDR3 DNA: TGCGCCAGCAGCCAAGATTACAGGCGGTTCCAAGAGACCCAGTACTTC.